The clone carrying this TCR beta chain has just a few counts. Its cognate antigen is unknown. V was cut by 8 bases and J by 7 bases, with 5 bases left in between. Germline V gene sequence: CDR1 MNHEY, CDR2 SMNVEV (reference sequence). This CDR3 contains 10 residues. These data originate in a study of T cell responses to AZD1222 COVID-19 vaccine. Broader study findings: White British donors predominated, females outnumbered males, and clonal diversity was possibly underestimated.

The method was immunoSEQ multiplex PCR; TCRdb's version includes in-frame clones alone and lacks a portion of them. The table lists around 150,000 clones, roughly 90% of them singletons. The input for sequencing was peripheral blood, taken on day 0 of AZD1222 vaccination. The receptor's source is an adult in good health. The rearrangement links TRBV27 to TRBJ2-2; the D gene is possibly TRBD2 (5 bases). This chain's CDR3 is CASRGGELFF. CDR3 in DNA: TGTGCCAGCCGGGGCGGGGAGCTGTTTTTT.